This TCR beta chain came from a study of radiation and T cells in renal cell carcinoma. The germline CDR1 and CDR2 sequences are SNHLY and FYNNEI. Trimming at V came to 1 base and at J to 3 bases, leaving 9 bases not matched to a gene. The CDR3 consists of 16 residues. The time point was: blood 4 weeks post-SBRT, at nephrectomy. The treatment here: 15 Gy SBRT to primary tumor, nephrectomy 4 weeks later. Nephrectomy followed 15 Gy stereotactic body radiation by 4 weeks. After SBRT, blood was collected at 2 and 4 weeks, plus baseline. The patient's renal cell carcinoma had clear cell pathology. Clones were read by immunoSEQ multiplex PCR, and TCRdb kept only the in-frame ones, dropping some. The data hold some 97,000 clones, with approximately 82% observed a single time.

This sequence originates from a man aged 55 to 70 with renal cell carcinoma. The input for sequencing was blood, taken from a patient whose treatment included radiotherapy and nephrectomy. The chain has TRBV2 and TRBJ2-7; 7 positions match TRBD2. The CDR3 DNA reads TGTGCCAGCAGTGAAGAGGTGCGGGAGCTCAGCTACGAGCAGTACTTC. Its protein product is CASSEEVRELSYEQYF. The full variable domain, its missing parts supplied by reference TRBV2 and TRBJ2-7, is EPEVTQTPSHQVTQMGQEVILRCVPISNHLYFYWYRQILGQKVEFLVSFYNNEISEKSEIFDDQFSVERPDGSNFTLKIRSTKLEDSAMYFCASSEEVRELSYEQYFGPGTRLTVT.